The 17 T cell receptor beta chains in this list originate from one sample, sequenced in a study of T cells in women clearing cervical HPV infection. Assay used: immunoSEQ multiplex PCR; TCRdb lists only in-frame clones, some missing. Its clone listing holds tens of thousands of clones. Sequenced input: blood buffy coat. These receptors came from a woman aged 18-69 years with a cervical HPV16 infection that either progressed to CIN3+ or cleared (not recorded which).

As to this clone: One junction end disagrees with the germline gene, perhaps due to a read error. Coverage ceases 3 residues before the CDR3 finishes, and the germline J gene fills in the end. The same CDR3 arises from other DNA sequences in this sample as well. The genes are TRBV29-1 and TRBJ1-1; TRBD1 is a possible D gene (6 bases). This CDR3 is 14 amino acids long. Germline CDR1 is SQVTM and CDR2 is ANQGSEA. The DNA read from the CDR3 is TGCAGCGTTCGAATCCGGGACAAATTCACTGAG. Protein sequence: CSVRIRDKFTE. The whole CDR3 sequence is CSVRIRDKFTEAFF. Drawing the rest from reference TRBV29-1 and TRBJ1-1, the complete variable domain is SAVISQKPSRDICQRGTSLTIQCQVDSQVTMMFWYRQQPGQSLTLIATANQGSEATYESGFVIDKFPISRPNLTFSTLTVSNMSPEDSSIYLCSVRIRDKFTEAFFGQGTRLTVV.

On this clone: The CDR3 end lies 3 residues beyond the end of the read and is filled in from the germline J gene. V gene TRBV7-9 combines with J gene TRBJ2-2, with D possibly matching TRBD1 (5 bases). The V gene's germline CDR1 is SEHNR and CDR2 FQNEAQ (reference sequence). The CDR3 loop spans 12 amino acids. The DNA read from the CDR3 is TGTGCCAGCAGCCCAGACAGCGAAAAG. Protein sequence: CASSPDSEK. The complete CDR3 protein is CASSPDSEKLFF.

Comments on this clone: Read coverage stops 3 residues before the CDR3 terminus; the germline J gene supplies the remainder. V usage is TRBV6-1 and J usage is TRBJ1-2; possible D gene TRBD1, 5 bases. The CDR3 runs 15 residues. The V and J ends lost 0 bases and 7 bases respectively, with 15 bases between them. The V gene's germline CDR1 is MNHNS and CDR2 SASEGT. The sequenced part of the CDR3 DNA is TGTGCCAGCAGTGAAGCCGCAGGGCGCAGGGCTGGC. Residues: CASSEAAGRRAG. The CDR3, in full, reads CASSEAAGRRAGYTF.

As concerns this clone: From the germline J gene comes the end of the CDR3, since the read stops 3 residues before it. J is TRBJ2-1 and V is TRBV6-2 or TRBV6-3; 9 nucleotides line up with TRBD2. Per the germline V gene, CDR1 is MNHEY and CDR2 is SVGEGT. The CDR3 totals 16 residues. Germline trimming cut 2 bases from V and 5 bases from J; bases unmatched to any gene: 7. The covered CDR3 bases are TGTGCCAGCAGTTACCAGAGCGGGAGGTTCCACAATGAG. This gives the protein CASSYQSGRFHNE. The entire CDR3 sequence reads CASSYQSGRFHNEQFF.

Worth noting for this clone: The read halts 3 residues ahead of the CDR3 end, with the missing end drawn from the germline J gene. This chain joins TRBV30 and TRBJ2-3; D is unresolved. This CDR3 has 15 residues. The germline CDR1 and CDR2 sequences are GTSNPN and SVGIG (reference sequence). This CDR3 reads CAWSVDRLRSDSQYF. CDR3 bases read: TGTGCCTGGAGCGTCGACCGCCTGAGGTCCGACTCG. The full variable domain, rest sourced from reference TRBV30 and TRBJ2-3, is SQTIHQWPATLVQPVGSPLSLECTVEGTSNPNLYWYRQAAGRGLQLLFYSVGIGQISSEVPQNLSASRPQDRQFILSSKKLLLSDSGFYLCAWSVDRLRSDSQYFGPGTRLTVL.

A remark on this clone: One end of the junction fails to match germline, which may point to a read error. Read data end 3 residues before the CDR3 end; the end is taken from the germline J gene. This chain joins TRBV14 and TRBJ2-2; TRBD2 matches 9 bases. Germline V lookup: CDR1 SGHDN, CDR2 FVKESK. The CDR3 has 17 residues. The DNA read from the CDR3 is TGTGCCGGCAGCCAAGGGGGTAGCGGGAGACGAACCGGGGAG. Protein product: CAGSQGGSGRRTGE. The entire CDR3 reads CAGSQGGSGRRTGELFF.

Details on this clone: Read sequence stops 3 residues before the CDR3 end, and the germline J gene provides the missing end. The chain couples TRBV6-2 or TRBV6-3 to TRBJ2-5; 14 bases align to TRBD2. With V trimmed by 6 bases and J by 5 bases, 11 bases remained unmatched. This CDR3 has 17 amino acids. The V gene's germline CDR1 is MNHEY and CDR2 SVGEGT. The DNA read from the CDR3 is TGTGCCAGCAGACTGGGACTAGCGGGAGTTTTGTGGGAGACC. It yields the protein CASRLGLAGVLWET. The whole CDR3 region reads CASRLGLAGVLWETQYF.

On this clone itself: The read ends 3 residues shy of where the CDR3 ends; the end is completed using the germline J gene. The chain is built from TRBV19 and TRBJ1-6; D is perhaps TRBD1 (6 bases). The CDR3 covers 16 residues. Deletions cut 6 bases from V and 6 bases from J, with 18 bases between. The V gene's germline CDR1 is LNHDA and CDR2 SQIVND (reference sequence). CDR3 bases read: TGTGCCAGTAGCCCTAGACGGACAGTGCTTAATTCACCC. Amino acid sequence: CASSPRRTVLNSP. The whole CDR3 sequence is CASSPRRTVLNSPLHF.

Of note for this clone: Coverage ceases 3 residues before the CDR3 finishes, and the germline J gene fills in the end. V is TRBV10-3 and J is TRBJ2-7; D may be TRBD1 (5 bases). The CDR3 totals 14 residues. Trimming cost V 4 bases and J 0 bases, with 10 bases left between them. Germline V gene lookup returns CDR1 ENHRY and CDR2 SYGVKD. The CDR3: CAISVGQSSYEQYF. Partial CDR3 DNA: TGTGCCATCAGTGTGGGGCAGAGCTCCTACGAG.

About this clone: The sequence runs out 3 residues before the end of the CDR3; the remainder is reconstructed from the germline J gene. The chain is built from TRBV6-2 or TRBV6-3 and TRBJ2-2, with D unresolved. This CDR3 region has 14 residues. Germline V CDR1 and CDR2: MNHEY, SVGEGT. The part of the CDR3 DNA that was read is TGTGCCAGCAGTTCGACACAGTCTGCTTCACCG. Protein: CASSSTQSASP. The CDR3 reads in full as CASSSTQSASPLFF.

As concerns this clone: The sequence runs out 3 residues before the end of the CDR3; the remainder is reconstructed from the germline J gene. The chain combines TRBV7-6 with TRBJ1-1, with D possibly being TRBD1 (5 bases). The V end lost 5 bases, the J end lost 3 bases, and 13 bases lay between the germline ends. From germline, CDR1 is SGHVS and CDR2 FNYEAQ. This CDR3 comprises 14 residues. The CDR3 sequence: CASSTFLGDTEAFF. Incomplete CDR3 DNA: TGTGCCAGCAGCACCTTTTTAGGGGACACTGAA.

A note on this clone: The read ends 3 residues shy of where the CDR3 ends; the end is completed using the germline J gene. The chain links TRBV11-2 to TRBJ2-3, with 7 nucleotides matching TRBD1. The trim removed 5 bases at V and 8 bases at J, leaving 13 bases unmatched. The CDR3 runs to 15 residues. Germline V gene lookup returns CDR1 SGHAT and CDR2 FQNNGV. The DNA read from the CDR3 is TGTGCCAGCAGCGAACAGGGGTCCAGGGGCGGTACG. This codes for CASSEQGSRGGT. The complete CDR3 sequence is CASSEQGSRGGTQYF.

As concerns this clone: The observed sequence ends 3 residues before the CDR3 terminus, with the missing tail filled in from the germline J gene. The chain combines TRBV29-1 with TRBJ2-3, with 11 positions matching TRBD1. Germline V CDR1 and CDR2: SQVTM, ANQGSEA. The CDR3 has 12 amino acids. V shed 7 bases and J 5 bases; nucleotides not matched to a gene: 2. The part of the CDR3 DNA that was read is TGCAGCGAAGGGACAGGGGGAGATACG. Amino acids: CSEGTGGDT. The CDR3 as a whole reads CSEGTGGDTQYF.

Points on this clone: The sequence runs out 3 residues before the end of the CDR3; the remainder is reconstructed from the germline J gene. The genes are TRBV6-2 or TRBV6-3 and TRBJ2-4; D call uncertain. There are 10 residues in the CDR3. CDR1 is MNHEY, CDR2 SVGEGT, per germline. The CDR3 loop reads CASYKLFQYF. CDR3 bases read: TGTGCCAGCTATAAGCTTTTT.

Notes on this clone: The read finishes 3 residues shy of the CDR3 end, and the germline J gene is used to complete it. The genes are TRBV2 and TRBJ2-3; TRBD1 might be the D (5 bases). Germline assignment: CDR1 SNHLY and CDR2 FYNNEI. There are 16 residues in the CDR3. Incomplete CDR3 DNA: TGTGCCAGCCATGACCCAGGGCATTGTGGCAATCAGCCG. It yields the protein CASHDPGHCGNQP. The whole CDR3 sequence reads CASHDPGHCGNQPQYF.

Remarks on this clone: The sequenced fragment ends 3 residues before the CDR3 boundary, so the rest is inferred from the germline J gene. This chain connects TRBV3-1 (or the pseudogene TRBV3-2) to TRBJ2-1; 14 nucleotides agree with TRBD2. This CDR3 comprises 16 residues. The germline CDR1 and CDR2 sequences are LGHDT and YNNKEL (reference sequence). After removal of 6 bases from V and 8 bases from J, the junction contained 9 bases not matched to a gene. The CDR3 DNA, read in part, is TGTGCCAGCAGTCCATCCGGGACTAGCGGGAGCTATGAG. Translating gives CASSPSGTSGSYE. The full CDR3 protein is CASSPSGTSGSYEQFF.

For this clone: From the germline J gene comes the end of the CDR3, since the read stops 3 residues before it. The V gene is TRBV11-2, the J gene TRBJ2-7; weak D call: TRBD1 (6 bases). The V and J ends lost 5 bases and 4 bases respectively, with 18 bases between them. CDR3 size: 15 residues. The germline gives CDR1 SGHAT, CDR2 FQNNGV. The CDR3 is CASSQPQGWAYEQYF. The covered CDR3 bases are TGTGCCAGCAGCCAACCACAGGGATGGGCGTACGAG.